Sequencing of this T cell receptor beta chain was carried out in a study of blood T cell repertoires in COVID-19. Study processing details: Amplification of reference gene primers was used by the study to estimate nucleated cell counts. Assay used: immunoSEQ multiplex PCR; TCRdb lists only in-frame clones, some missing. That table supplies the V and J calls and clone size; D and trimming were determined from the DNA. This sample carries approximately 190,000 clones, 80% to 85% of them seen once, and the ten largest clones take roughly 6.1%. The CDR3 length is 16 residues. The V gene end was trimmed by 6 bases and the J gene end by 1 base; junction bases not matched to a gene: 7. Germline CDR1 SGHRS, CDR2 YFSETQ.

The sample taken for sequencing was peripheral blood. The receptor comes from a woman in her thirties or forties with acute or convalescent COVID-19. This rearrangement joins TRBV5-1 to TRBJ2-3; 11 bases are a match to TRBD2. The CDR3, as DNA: TGCGCCAGCATGGTAGCGGGGGGGCCGGGCACAGATACGCAGTATTTT. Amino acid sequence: CASMVAGGPGTDTQYF.